The 25 T cell receptor beta chains in this list originate from one sample, sequenced in a study of blood T cells in healthy people across ages (dated by TCRdb to about 2015). The method behind the library was 5' RACE. Sequencing took place on an Illumina HiSeq 2500. A second PCR of roughly 7 to 11 cycles was performed with a sample-barcoded 5' primer and a J-beta primer mix. TCRdb reanalyzed the raw reads on its own, using fastp at Q25 for trimming and MiXCR for clone calling, and kept in-frame beta chains. Rows with one shared CDR3 protein collapse into an entry with the most common genes and DNA. The sample table records hundreds of thousands of distinct CDR3 sequences; about 34% of these occur just once. Less than 20% of the sample comes from the top ten. The specimen was blood. The origin of the receptors is an elderly woman in good health. Donor details come from another sample of the same person, matched by shared clones.

This clonotype was observed many times. This chain joins TRBV5-1 and TRBJ1-2, with D possibly matching TRBD1 (6 bases). V shed 0 bases and J shed 5 bases, with 14 bases lying between them. Germline V CDR1 and CDR2: SGHRS, YFSETQ. The CDR3 extends over 15 amino acids. The CDR3 coding sequence is TGCGCCAGCAGCTTGGACGGGGGGCTCTCTTATGGCTACACCTTC. Amino acids: CASSLDGGLSYGYTF.

This clonotype was observed at least ten times. The CDR3 nucleotides are TGTGCCAGCAGCTTAGCAGGGGGGGGCGAGCAGTACTTC. The encoded protein is CASSLAGGGEQYF. The rearrangement joins TRBV7-9 to TRBJ2-7, with D possibly being TRBD2 (7 bases). This CDR3 contains 13 residues. Trimming left V 0 bases short and J 6 bases short, with 9 bases between. Germline V gene sequence: CDR1 SEHNR, CDR2 FQNEAQ (reference sequence).

A note on this clonotype: This may arise from a read error, as a much more abundant clone is one base away. This chain links TRBV7-3 with TRBJ2-2; 15 bases line up with TRBD2. Germline CDR1 and CDR2: SGHTA and FQGTGA. CDR3 size: 16 residues. The CDR3 spells CAGSPGLAGGTGELFF. The CDR3 nucleotides are TGTGCCGGCAGCCCAGGACTAGCGGGGGGGACCGGGGAGCTGTTTTTT.

This clonotype was detected many times. The chain combines TRBV7-7 with TRBJ2-1, with 10 bases fitting TRBD1. The germline V gene has CDR1 SSHAT and CDR2 FNYEAQ (reference sequence). V gave up 5 bases and J gave up 9 bases; unmatched junction bases: 4. The CDR3 is made up of 13 amino acids. In DNA form, the CDR3 reads TGTGCCAGCAGCCTGGGACAGGGGCTTGAGCAGTTCTTC. Translated: CASSLGQGLEQFF.

V gene TRBV28 combines with J gene TRBJ1-1; D gene unclear. With 8 bases removed from V and 4 bases from J, the gap between germline ends came to 11 bases. The length of the CDR3 is 12 residues. Germline values: CDR1 MDHEN, CDR2 SYDVKM. For the CDR3, the DNA is TGTGCCAGCGAACCCCTCGTCACTGAAGCTTTCTTT. Translated: CASEPLVTEAFF.

In its sample, this clonotype was seen many times. V gene TRBV20-1 combines with J gene TRBJ1-6, with TRBD1 matching 9 bases. From germline, CDR1 is DFQATT and CDR2 SNEGSKA (reference sequence). This CDR3 is built from 16 residues. Trimming took 3 bases from V and 6 from J; bases not matched to a gene: 9. The chain's CDR3 is CSARQPGTGTNSPLHF. The CDR3 coding sequence is TGCAGTGCTAGGCAGCCCGGGACAGGGACTAATTCACCCCTCCACTTT.

The chain joins TRBV24-1 to TRBJ1-2, with 8 bases identical to TRBD1. Germline V gene lookup returns CDR1 KGHDR and CDR2 SFDVKD. CDR3 length: 16 residues. The junction had 8 bases not matched to a gene; V was cut back by 4 bases and J by 2 bases. DNA of the CDR3: TGTGCCACCAGTGACCCTACAGGGGGTAAGAACTATGGCTACACCTTC. This gives the protein CATSDPTGGKNYGYTF.

Ten or more counts support this clonotype. The chain recombines TRBV5-6 with TRBJ2-5; weak D call: TRBD2 (6 bases). Germline lookup yields CDR1 SGHDT and CDR2 YYEEEE. V was trimmed by 4 bases and J by 1 base, leaving 11 bases between them. The CDR3 contains 14 residues. The CDR3 reads CASSRLDSQETQYF. CDR3 DNA sequence: TGTGCCAGCAGCCGACTAGACTCCCAAGAGACCCAGTACTTC.

This rearrangement joins TRBV7-9 to TRBJ2-1, with no clear D. The CDR3 runs to 15 residues. Germline V gene sequence: CDR1 SEHNR, CDR2 FQNEAQ (reference sequence). V was pared by 10 bases and J by 3 bases, with 19 bases between. This CDR3 is CATDGRTEVYNEQFF. The CDR3 DNA reads as TGTGCCACCGACGGGCGCACAGAAGTCTACAATGAGCAGTTCTTC.

The genes are TRBV20-1 and TRBJ1-2; D unresolved. V was cut by 0 bases and J by 0 bases, with 17 bases left in between. Per the germline V gene, CDR1 is DFQATT and CDR2 is SNEGSKA (reference sequence). The CDR3 is made up of 17 amino acids. This chain's CDR3 is CSARDYLRSEANYGYTF. In DNA form, the CDR3 reads TGCAGTGCTAGAGATTACCTCAGGAGCGAAGCTAACTATGGCTACACCTTC.

The chain couples TRBV30 to TRBJ1-2; 7 bases fit TRBD1. The germline V gene has CDR1 GTSNPN and CDR2 SVGIG (reference sequence). The V and J ends lost 0 bases and 1 base, in that order; junction bases with no gene match: 5. This CDR3 is built from 15 residues. The CDR3 bases are TGTGCCTGGAGTGTCAGGGGGGGTGTTAACTATGGCTACACCTTC. The encoded protein is CAWSVRGGVNYGYTF.

This clonotype appeared many times. The CDR3 DNA sequence: TGTGCCAGTAGGGGACAGGGAACCTCCTACGAGCAGTACTTC. It translates to CASRGQGTSYEQYF. This chain links TRBV19 with TRBJ2-7; 9 nucleotides align to TRBD1. The germline gives CDR1 LNHDA, CDR2 SQIVND (reference sequence). The CDR3 is 14 residues long. V shed 6 bases and J 0 bases; nucleotides not matched to a gene: 3.

At least ten counts were recorded for this clonotype. The chain recombines TRBV21-1 with TRBJ2-5; the D call of TRBD1 is as the table states it, not checked on the DNA. TRBV21-1 is annotated as a pseudogene. The CDR3 extends over 16 amino acids. The CDR3 reads CASIPYGQRETETQYF. For the CDR3, the DNA is TGTGCCAGCATCCCCTACGGACAGAGGGAAACAGAGACCCAGTACTTC.

J is TRBJ2-3 and V is TRBV7-9, with D perhaps matching TRBD1 or TRBD2 (5 bases each). V lost 5 bases, J lost 3 bases, and 15 bases lay in between. This CDR3 region has 15 residues. In germline, CDR1 is SEHNR, CDR2 FQNEAQ (reference sequence). CDR3 protein: CASSVPGPATDTQYF. The DNA for the CDR3 is TGTGCCAGCAGCGTACCGGGGCCCGCTACAGATACGCAGTATTTT.

This clonotype has a handful of counts. The chain combines TRBV12-3 or TRBV12-4 with TRBJ2-3; 7 bases are a match to TRBD1. The CDR3 runs to 13 residues. V lost 10 bases, J lost 10 bases, and 14 bases stayed unmatched. CDR3 DNA: TGTGCCACTAAGACAGGGAGCACCGATGCGCAGTATTTT. This encodes CATKTGSTDAQYF.

CDR3 sequence (DNA): TGCAGTGCGCGACAGGGATGGGGCACTGAAGCTTTCTTT. The encoded protein is CSARQGWGTEAFF. The chain combines TRBV20-1 with TRBJ1-1; 7 bases align to TRBD1. The germline V gene encodes CDR1 DFQATT and CDR2 SNEGSKA (reference sequence). The CDR3 spans 13 residues. V was pared by 6 bases and J by 4 bases, with 8 bases of the junction left unmatched.

The CDR3 DNA is TGCAGTGCTAGTGATGGGCCAGCCTACGAGCAGTACTTC. This sequence encodes CSASDGPAYEQYF. The chain is built from TRBV20-1 and TRBJ2-7; D is undetermined. CDR1 is DFQATT, CDR2 SNEGSKA, per germline (reference sequence). V lost 3 bases, J lost 2 bases, and 11 bases lay in between. The CDR3 length is 13 residues.

This clonotype came up a few times. CDR3: CASSLAGTSGGADTQYF. The CDR3 DNA reads as TGTGCCAGCAGCTTGGCGGGGACTAGCGGGGGGGCAGATACGCAGTATTTT. The chain recombines TRBV5-4 with TRBJ2-3; TRBD2 matches 16 bases. After removal of 0 bases from V and 4 bases from J, the junction contained 2 bases not matched to a gene. CDR1 is SGHNT and CDR2 is YYREEE in the germline V gene (reference sequence). The CDR3 runs to 17 residues.

The chain uses TRBV7-3 and TRBJ1-1; the D is unclear. There are 13 residues in the CDR3. Germline values: CDR1 SGHTA, CDR2 FQGTGA. V gave up 5 bases and J gave up 1 base, with 8 bases separating them. CDR3 loop: CASSVTRNTEAFF. The DNA of the CDR3 is TGTGCCAGCAGCGTGACAAGGAACACTGAAGCTTTCTTT.

This clonotype occurred a few times. The chain combines TRBV18 with TRBJ1-2; TRBD1 is a possible D gene (5 bases). Deletions cut 3 bases from V and 6 bases from J, with 8 bases between. Germline CDR1 and CDR2: KGHSH and LQKENI. The CDR3 covers 12 residues. For the CDR3, the DNA is TGTGCCAGCTCACCCTCGGGGGATGGCTACACCTTC. It specifies CASSPSGDGYTF.

Of note for this clonotype: A much bigger clone sits one base away, suggesting this may be a read error. The rearrangement uses TRBV3-1 and TRBJ1-2; D is perhaps TRBD1 (6 bases). CDR1 and CDR2 from the germline V gene are LGHDT and YNNKEL (reference sequence). CDR3 length equals 15 residues. V was trimmed by 4 bases and J by 7 bases, leaving 19 bases between them. This CDR3 reads CASSPQGGKHCGYTF. CDR3 sequence (DNA): TGTGCCAGCAGCCCCCAAGGGGGTAAGCACTGTGGCTACACCTTC.

This clonotype was seen only once. A much bigger clone sits one base away, suggesting this may be a read error. The DNA of the CDR3 is TGTACCAGCAGTCCGGGGGTTGGTGGCTACACCTTC. This translates into CTSSPGVGGYTF. The gene calls are TRBV28 and TRBJ1-2, with a weak D call TRBD1 (5 bases). The germline gives CDR1 MDHEN, CDR2 SYDVKM. The CDR3 contains 12 residues.

Points on this clonotype: Being one base from a much bigger clone, this may be a read error. The V call is TRBV6-2 or TRBV6-3, the J call TRBJ1-5; D is unclear. The CDR3 consists of 13 residues. Germline V gene lookup returns CDR1 MNHEY and CDR2 SVGEGT. CDR3 protein: CTSSRGGNQPQHF. The DNA for the CDR3 is TGTACCAGCAGCAGAGGAGGCAATCAGCCCCAGCATTTT.

This clonotype was counted at least ten times. V and J are TRBV12-3 or TRBV12-4 and TRBJ1-2, with TRBD1 as a possible D gene (6 bases). The CDR3 length is 14 residues. Between the trimmed V and J ends, which lost 6 bases and 6 bases, there was a span of 17 bases. CDR3 amino acids: CASRPGGAGNGYTF. The CDR3 bases are TGTGCCAGCAGACCGGGGGGGGCAGGGAATGGCTACACCTTC.

On this clonotype itself: A read error is possible here, since a much larger clone lies one base away. This rearrangement joins TRBV6-1 to TRBJ1-1; D possibly corresponds to TRBD1 (5 bases). The CDR3 has 16 residues. Germline V gene data show CDR1 as MNHNS and CDR2 as SASEGT. V was shortened by 0 bases and J by 6 bases, with 17 bases between the two germline ends. Here the CDR3 DNA reads TGTGCCAGCAGTGAAGCGTGGGGGGAGTTGGACGCTGAAGCTTTCTTT. Translating gives CASSEAWGELDAEAFF.